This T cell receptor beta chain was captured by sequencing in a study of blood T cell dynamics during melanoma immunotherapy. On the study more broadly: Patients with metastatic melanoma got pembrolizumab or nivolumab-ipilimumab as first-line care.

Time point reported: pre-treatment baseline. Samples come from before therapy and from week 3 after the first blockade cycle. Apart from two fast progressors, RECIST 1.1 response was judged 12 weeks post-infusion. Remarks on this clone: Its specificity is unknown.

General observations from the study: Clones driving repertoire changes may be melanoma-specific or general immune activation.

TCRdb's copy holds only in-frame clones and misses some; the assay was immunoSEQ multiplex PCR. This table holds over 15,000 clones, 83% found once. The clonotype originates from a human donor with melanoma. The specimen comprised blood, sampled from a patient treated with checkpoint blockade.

The CDR3 region has the DNA TGTGCCAGCAGTCCGCCGTTGAAGGGTGGCGAGCAGTACTTC. Its protein product is CASSPPLKGGEQYF. V and J are TRBV28 and TRBJ2-7; D not certain. Trimming took off 5 bases at V and 6 bases at J, with 17 bases between the two ends. The CDR3 is made up of 14 amino acids. In germline, CDR1 is MDHEN, CDR2 SYDVKM.